A selection of T cell receptor beta chains follows, all from one sample in a study of T cells in Graves' hyperthyroidism and ophthalmopathy. TCRdb used MiXCR to reprocess the multiplex PCR reads, holding one entry per CDR3 protein. The sample shows about 570,000 distinct CDR3 sequences, approximately 14% of them seen only once. What was sequenced was blood. Source of these receptors: a woman aged 40-49 years with Graves' hyperthyroidism. The CDR3 runs from the conserved cysteine through the conserved F or W. D genes are given only for firm matches. Expanded clones get a size class; other rows say once, few or many, or leave the size out.

cdr3_nt: TGTGCCAGCAGTTTGGGACAGGGGGCGCGGGATGAGCAGTTCTTC; cdr3_aa: CASSLGQGARDEQFF; clone_size: many; d_call: TRBD1; v_call: TRBV6-1; cdr3_length: 15; j_call: TRBJ2-1
cdr3_nt: TGCAGCGTTGAGTTGGGGATGGGCGGCTACACCTTC; cdr3_aa: CSVELGMGGYTF; clone_size: once; d_call: -; v_call: TRBV29-1; cdr3_length: 12; j_call: TRBJ1-2
cdr3_nt: TGTGCCAGCAGTTTAGTAGTTAGCGCTAACTATGGCTACACCTTC; cdr3_aa: CASSLVVSANYGYTF; clone_size: many; d_call: -; v_call: TRBV28; cdr3_length: 15; j_call: TRBJ1-2
cdr3_nt: TGTGCCAGCAGCTTAGGGCTAGCGTCCGGGGAGCTGTTTTTT; cdr3_aa: CASSLGLASGELFF; clone_size: many; d_call: -; v_call: TRBV11-2; cdr3_length: 14; j_call: TRBJ2-2
cdr3_nt: TGCAGTGCTAGAGCCGAACAGGGGCGAGGGCAGCCCCAGCATTTT; cdr3_aa: CSARAEQGRGQPQHF; clone_size: -; d_call: TRBD1; v_call: TRBV20-1; cdr3_length: 15; j_call: TRBJ1-5
cdr3_nt: TGTGCCAGCAGCTTGGCCGGGAAAAACTATGGCTACACCTTC; cdr3_aa: CASSLAGKNYGYTF; clone_size: few; d_call: -; v_call: TRBV5-6; cdr3_length: 14; j_call: TRBJ1-2
cdr3_nt: TGTGCCAGCAGTTTGGAGGGTTTGAAGCCCCAGCATTTT; cdr3_aa: CASSLEGLKPQHF; clone_size: -; d_call: -; v_call: TRBV28; cdr3_length: 13; j_call: TRBJ1-5
cdr3_nt: TGTGCCAGCAGCTCAGCGGGGGCTCGTTTCCAGTACTTC; cdr3_aa: CASSSAGARFQYF; clone_size: -; d_call: TRBD2; v_call: TRBV7-9; cdr3_length: 13; j_call: TRBJ2-5
cdr3_nt: TGTGCCTGGACCCGCCAGGCTAGCGGATACAATGAGCAGTTCTTC; cdr3_aa: CAWTRQASGYNEQFF; clone_size: many; d_call: TRBD2; v_call: TRBV30; cdr3_length: 15; j_call: TRBJ2-1
cdr3_nt: TGTGCCATCAGTGAACCTCCCCGGGACAGGGTCGAGTACCTCTACGAGCAGTACTTC; cdr3_aa: CAISEPPRDRVEYLYEQYF; clone_size: many; d_call: TRBD1; v_call: TRBV10-3; cdr3_length: 19; j_call: TRBJ2-7
cdr3_nt: TGCAGTGCCCCACCGTTCGACAGGGGGCCGGAAACTGAAGCTTTCTTT; cdr3_aa: CSAPPFDRGPETEAFF; clone_size: few; d_call: TRBD1; v_call: TRBV20-1; cdr3_length: 16; j_call: TRBJ1-1
cdr3_nt: TGTGCCAGCAGTATGACCTACGAGCAGTACTTC; cdr3_aa: CASSMTYEQYF; clone_size: few; d_call: -; v_call: TRBV2; cdr3_length: 11; j_call: TRBJ2-7
cdr3_nt: TGCAGTGCGAGGGGACTAGCGGGAGAAACATCTAGCACAGATACGCAGTATTTT; cdr3_aa: CSARGLAGETSSTDTQYF; clone_size: many; d_call: TRBD2; v_call: TRBV20-1; cdr3_length: 18; j_call: TRBJ2-3
cdr3_nt: TGTGCCAGCAGCCCCCTCGCAGGGGCCTATGGCTACACCTTC; cdr3_aa: CASSPLAGAYGYTF; clone_size: many; d_call: -; v_call: TRBV3-1; cdr3_length: 14; j_call: TRBJ1-2
cdr3_nt: TGCGCCAGCAGCGGAACTAGCGGGAGTGCTTCCTACAATGAGCAGTTCTTC; cdr3_aa: CASSGTSGSASYNEQFF; clone_size: many; d_call: TRBD2; v_call: TRBV5-1; cdr3_length: 17; j_call: TRBJ2-1
cdr3_nt: TGTGCCAGTAGTCCGAGGACGGAGCCGAATCAGCCCCAGCATTTT; cdr3_aa: CASSPRTEPNQPQHF; clone_size: -; d_call: -; v_call: TRBV19; cdr3_length: 15; j_call: TRBJ1-5
cdr3_nt: TGTGCCAGCAGCCAAGGACGACTAGCGGGCGAGCAGTACTTC; cdr3_aa: CASSQGRLAGEQYF; clone_size: -; d_call: TRBD2; v_call: TRBV14; cdr3_length: 14; j_call: TRBJ2-7
cdr3_nt: TGTGCCAGCAGTCAGGGACTAGCGGGAGACTACGAGCAGTACTTC; cdr3_aa: CASSQGLAGDYEQYF; clone_size: many; d_call: TRBD2; v_call: TRBV6-2/TRBV6-3; cdr3_length: 15; j_call: TRBJ2-7
cdr3_nt: TGTGCCAGCACTATAGGGACAGGCTACAATGAGCAGTTCTTC; cdr3_aa: CASTIGTGYNEQFF; clone_size: few; d_call: TRBD1; v_call: TRBV25-1; cdr3_length: 14; j_call: TRBJ2-1
cdr3_nt: TGTGCCAGCAGACCCGGGACAGCTTACAATGAGCAGTTCTTC; cdr3_aa: CASRPGTAYNEQFF; clone_size: many; d_call: TRBD1; v_call: TRBV12-3/TRBV12-4; cdr3_length: 14; j_call: TRBJ2-1
cdr3_nt: TGTGCCAGCAGTTACGGGGTAGCGGGTGATAAAAGCACAGATACGCAGTATTTT; cdr3_aa: CASSYGVAGDKSTDTQYF; clone_size: -; d_call: TRBD2; v_call: TRBV6-2/TRBV6-3; cdr3_length: 18; j_call: TRBJ2-3